The sample holds many counts of the clone carrying this T cell receptor beta chain. Its matching antigen is unknown. Per the original methods: A distant-metastasis classifier for papillary thyroid cancer was built using CDR3 differences across clinicopathological groups. MiXCR re-clonotyped the PCR reads for TCRdb. What appears here as the V and J calls and clone size reflects TCRdb's work, not the paper's. The profile covers some 27,000 clones, with 20% to 25% appearing a single time and approximately 25% taken by the ten largest. This specimen comes from a study of metastatic and nonmetastatic thyroid tumors. Study overall: The authors compared repertoires across blood and tumor or nodule tissue from malignant and benign thyroid patients. Study-wide points: Compared with benign nodules, malignant thyroid tumors were reported to have significantly higher TCR beta diversity in both blood and tumor.

Prior to thyroid surgery, none of the patients had received any treatment. V was trimmed by 1 base and J by 8 bases, leaving 10 bases between them. The CDR3 is made up of 14 amino acids. Germline-derived CDR1 and CDR2 are SGDLS and YYNGEE. The source material was blood. The V and J genes are TRBV9 and TRBJ1-6; perhaps TRBD1 as D (5 bases). The source is a male donor with papillary thyroid cancer or a benign thyroid nodule (not recorded which). Some clones in this sample may be carry-over from other donors' samples. CDR3 residues: CASSVKAGYSPLHF. CDR3 sequence (DNA): TGTGCCAGCAGCGTAAAGGCAGGGTATTCACCCCTCCACTTT.